Below, 26 T cell receptor beta chains from the same sample are listed, as sequenced in a study of response to subunit inactivated influenza vaccine. TCRdb reanalysed the RT-PCR reads using MiXCR and keeps one entry per CDR3 protein. The sample lists about 830,000 distinct CDR3 sequences; about 18% were seen once. The sequenced sample was PBMCs from blood, obtained around 5 days after vaccination. Receptors were obtained from a man aged 50 or older who received an inactivated influenza vaccine.

The gene calls are TRBV20-1 and TRBJ1-4; 9 bases are a match to TRBD1. This CDR3 has 16 amino acids. J was trimmed by 7 bases and V by 1 base; bases with no gene match: 10. The germline V gene has CDR1 DFQATT and CDR2 SNEGSKA (reference sequence). DNA for the CDR3: TGCAGTGCTAGAGCCCTAACAGGGGGCGTTTTTGAAAAACTGTTTTTT. It is translated as CSARALTGGVFEKLFF.

In this sample, this clonotype turned up a few times. The V and J genes are TRBV20-1 and TRBJ2-3, with 8 bases that match TRBD2. With 5 bases clipped from V and 0 bases from J, the junction kept 4 bases outside the gene matches. This CDR3 spans 14 amino acids. Germline V CDR1 and CDR2: DFQATT, SNEGSKA (reference sequence). CDR3 residues: CSADSGTSTDTQYF. The CDR3 nucleotides are TGCAGTGCTGATAGCGGGACTAGCACAGATACGCAGTATTTT.

J is TRBJ2-5 and V is TRBV28; no clear D. This CDR3 contains 17 residues. Trimming stripped 5 bases from V and 4 bases from J, with 23 bases between. CDR1 MDHEN and CDR2 SYDVKM come from the germline V gene. CDR3 bases: TGTGCCAGCAGTCACCCTGAACTGCTCTCGAATCGAGAGACCCAGTACTTC. Its protein product is CASSHPELLSNRETQYF. Based on the CDR3 plus reference TRBV28 and TRBJ2-5, the full variable domain is DVKVTQSSRYLVKRTGEKVFLECVQDMDHENMFWYRQDPGLGLRLIYFSYDVKMKEKGDIPEGYSVSREKKERFSLILESASTNQTSMYLCASSHPELLSNRETQYFGPGTRLLVL.

This clonotype turned up a few times. The V gene is TRBV5-1, the J gene TRBJ2-2, with D perhaps matching TRBD1 (6 bases). The CDR3 length is 14 residues. The V end lost 4 bases, the J end lost 1 base, and 8 bases lay between the germline ends. Germline V CDR1 and CDR2: SGHRS, YFSETQ. The CDR3 loop is CASSTGQNTGELFF. The CDR3 DNA sequence: TGCGCCAGCAGCACGGGACAGAACACCGGGGAGCTGTTTTTT.

The rearrangement joins TRBV7-9 to TRBJ2-7; D possibly corresponds to TRBD1 (5 bases). The CDR3 consists of 15 residues. Looked up from germline, CDR1 is SEHNR and CDR2 is FQNEAQ (reference sequence). V was clipped by 0 bases and J by 2 bases, with 11 bases between them. DNA of the CDR3: TGTGCCAGCAGCTTAGCCTCTGCAGGGACCTACGAGCAGTACTTC. It yields the protein CASSLASAGTYEQYF.

The V and J genes are TRBV4-3 and TRBJ2-5, with 9 bases fitting TRBD2. The CDR3 sequence is 15 residues long. The V segment lost 1 base and the J segment 2 bases; nucleotides outside the gene matches: 2. In germline, CDR1 is LGHNA, CDR2 YSLEER. For the CDR3, the DNA is TGCGCCAGCAGCCAAGCAGGACTAGCGCAAGAGACCCAGTACTTC. Translating it yields CASSQAGLAQETQYF.

This clonotype was counted between two and nine times. The J gene is TRBJ2-7, the V gene TRBV2; 8 positions agree with TRBD2. This CDR3 has 12 residues. Germline CDR1 and CDR2: SNHLY and FYNNEI. The V gene end was trimmed by 7 bases and the J gene end by 6 bases; junction bases not matched to a gene: 5. The CDR3, as DNA: TGTGCCAGCACGCGGGAGGAGGGCGAGCAGTACTTC. Its translation: CASTREEGEQYF.

The chain uses TRBV20-1 and TRBJ1-5; 10 nucleotides line up with TRBD1. The CDR3 consists of 14 residues. CDR1 is DFQATT, CDR2 SNEGSKA, per germline (reference sequence). V shed 3 bases and J 5 bases; nucleotides not matched to a gene: 4. CDR3 DNA sequence: TGCAGTGCTAGCCGCGGACAGGGGGATCAGCCCCAGCATTTT. Translated, it gives CSASRGQGDQPQHF.

This clonotype was seen only a few times. The chain carries TRBV18 and TRBJ2-3, with D unresolved. CDR1 is KGHSH, CDR2 LQKENI, per germline. Between the trimmed V and J ends, which lost 1 base and 3 bases, there was a span of 14 bases. The CDR3 has 16 amino acids. In DNA, the CDR3 is TGTGCCAGCTCACCACTTGGTAGGCCTGCAACAGATACGCAGTATTTT. Residues: CASSPLGRPATDTQYF. The whole variable domain, filled in from reference TRBV18 and TRBJ2-3, reads NAGVMQNPRHLVRRRGQEARLRCSPMKGHSHVYWYRQLPEEGLKFMVYLQKENIIDESGMPKERFSAEFPKEGPSILRIQQVVRGDSAAYFCASSPLGRPATDTQYFGPGTRLTVL.

V usage is TRBV5-1 and J usage is TRBJ1-2, with D unclear. CDR3 length: 13 residues. V lost 0 bases to trimming and J lost 6 bases, with 9 bases between them. CDR1 and CDR2 (germline): SGHRS, YFSETQ. The CDR3: CASSLVSRDGYTF. DNA for the CDR3: TGCGCCAGCAGCTTGGTATCCCGAGATGGCTACACCTTC.

This clonotype was detected ten times or more. CDR3 amino acids: CASSPGGYNSPLHF. The CDR3 bases are TGTGCCAGCAGTCCCGGGGGCTATAATTCACCCCTCCACTTT. The gene calls are TRBV12-3 or TRBV12-4 and TRBJ1-6, with D possibly TRBD1 on 5 matching bases. The CDR3 is 14 amino acids. V lost 5 bases, J lost 3 bases, and 8 bases lay in between.

This clonotype was observed a few times. The chain couples TRBV7-2 to TRBJ2-6; D not certain. V dropped 5 bases and J dropped 2 bases, with 13 bases sitting between them. The CDR3 has 16 amino acids. Germline CDR1 is SGHTA and CDR2 is FQGNSA. CDR3 nucleotide sequence: TGTGCCAGCAGCCTACGCGTGAGCGCTGGGGCCAACGTCCTGACTTTC. It is translated as CASSLRVSAGANVLTF.

The chain is built from TRBV6-1 and TRBJ2-7, with D unclear. In germline, CDR1 is MNHNS, CDR2 SASEGT. The CDR3 is 14 amino acids. Trimming shortened V by 10 bases and J by 2 bases, and 18 bases separated the two germline ends. The CDR3 nucleotides read TGTGCCACTAAAACGCCCGGATTTACCTACGAGCAGTACTTC. Translation: CATKTPGFTYEQYF.

The J gene is TRBJ2-5, the V gene TRBV4-2, with D possibly TRBD2 on 5 matching bases. CDR3 size: 14 residues. The germline V and J ends were trimmed by 1 base and 1 base, with 7 bases remaining between them. CDR1 and CDR2 from the germline V gene are LGHNA and YNFKEQ. CDR3 protein: CASSQAGVQETQYF. The CDR3 DNA reads TGTGCCAGCAGCCAAGCCGGGGTCCAAGAGACCCAGTACTTC.

The genes are TRBV28 and TRBJ2-7; D not resolved. Per germline, CDR1 MDHEN and CDR2 SYDVKM. This CDR3 spans 12 amino acids. Trimming cost V 6 bases and J 6 bases, with 12 bases left between them. This CDR3 is CASSRWAFEQYF. CDR3 bases: TGTGCCAGCAGCCGGTGGGCCTTCGAGCAGTACTTC.

This clonotype was counted between two and nine times. This chain uses TRBV5-1 with TRBJ2-4; 10 bases match TRBD1. Germline V lookup: CDR1 SGHRS, CDR2 YFSETQ. With V trimmed by 4 bases and J by 7 bases, 5 bases remained unmatched. The CDR3 has 14 residues. The CDR3 is CASSTDRGRNIQYF. The CDR3 bases are TGCGCCAGCAGCACAGACAGGGGGCGGAACATTCAGTACTTC. Variable domain in full (rest from reference TRBV5-1 and TRBJ2-4): KAGVTQTPRYLIKTRGQQVTLSCSPISGHRSVSWYQQTPGQGLQFLFEYFSETQRNKGNFPGRFSGRQFSNSRSEMNVSTLELGDSALYLCASSTDRGRNIQYFGAGTRLSVL.

The chain uses TRBV2 and TRBJ1-2; 7 bases match TRBD1. After removal of 3 bases from V and 2 bases from J, the junction contained 3 bases not matched to a gene. Germline assignment: CDR1 SNHLY and CDR2 FYNNEI. There are 14 residues in the CDR3. This CDR3 is CASSESGQNYGYTF. For the CDR3, the DNA is TGTGCCAGCAGTGAGTCGGGACAGAACTATGGCTACACCTTC.

The rearrangement joins TRBV6-2 or TRBV6-3 to TRBJ2-3; D is unresolved. CDR1 and CDR2 from the germline V gene are MNHEY and SVGEGT. This CDR3 has 14 residues. Trimming shortened V by 6 bases and J by 5 bases, and 15 bases separated the two germline ends. CDR3 amino acids: CASRNLDPRDTQYF. The CDR3 region has the DNA TGTGCCAGCAGGAACCTAGATCCCCGAGATACGCAGTATTTT.

The chain has TRBV5-1 and TRBJ1-1; 7 positions match TRBD1. Germline V gene data show CDR1 as SGHRS and CDR2 as YFSETQ. The CDR3 extends over 14 amino acids. Trimming cost V 4 bases and J 1 base; bases outside gene matches: 4. This CDR3 reads CASSKGTENTEAFF. CDR3 nucleotides: TGCGCCAGCAGCAAGGGGACAGAGAACACTGAAGCTTTCTTT. The variable domain in full, completed from reference TRBV5-1 and TRBJ1-1, reads KAGVTQTPRYLIKTRGQQVTLSCSPISGHRSVSWYQQTPGQGLQFLFEYFSETQRNKGNFPGRFSGRQFSNSRSEMNVSTLELGDSALYLCASSKGTENTEAFFGQGTRLTVV.

This clonotype was seen many times. V usage is TRBV6-1 and J usage is TRBJ2-2; D may match TRBD1 or TRBD2 (9 bases each). The germline V and J ends were trimmed by 7 bases and 4 bases, with 19 bases remaining between them. The CDR3 totals 16 residues. Germline CDR1 is MNHNS and CDR2 is SASEGT. This CDR3 is CASTPSGTGTTGELFF. The CDR3 DNA reads as TGTGCCAGCACCCCTAGCGGGACAGGGACCACCGGGGAGCTGTTTTTT.

This clonotype was recorded a few times. This sequence joins TRBV5-6 and TRBJ2-7; D is unresolved. The CDR3 runs 13 residues. Germline V gene lookup returns CDR1 SGHDT and CDR2 YYEEEE. V was cut by 6 bases and J by 2 bases, with 12 bases left in between. The CDR3 reads CASNPGTTYEQYF. The DNA for the CDR3 is TGTGCCAGCAACCCAGGTACTACCTACGAGCAGTACTTC.

This clonotype was seen more than once but under ten times. This chain connects TRBV6-5 to TRBJ2-3; D is unclear. This CDR3 region has 17 residues. CDR1 is MNHEY and CDR2 is SVGAGI in the germline V gene. Between the trimmed V and J ends, which lost 2 bases and 0 bases, there was a span of 15 bases. The CDR3, as DNA: TGTGCCAGCAGTTACGGTTGGTCAGAGACCAGCACAGATACGCAGTATTTT. It is translated as CASSYGWSETSTDTQYF.

In this sample, this clonotype turned up a few times. The gene calls are TRBV6-2 or TRBV6-3 and TRBJ2-7; perhaps TRBD2 as D (5 bases). The CDR3 covers 15 residues. V was trimmed by 7 bases and J by 5 bases, leaving 21 bases between them. In germline, CDR1 is MNHEY, CDR2 SVGEGT. The CDR3, as DNA: TGTGCCAGCAACAGTGGACTCCTATTATCCAACGAGCAGTACTTC. This codes for CASNSGLLLSNEQYF.

The sample holds a few counts of this clonotype. The chain links TRBV29-1 to TRBJ2-3; perhaps TRBD1 as D (5 bases). The germline gives CDR1 SQVTM, CDR2 ANQGSEA. Trimming left V 4 bases short and J 2 bases short, with 10 bases between. The CDR3 runs 13 residues. The CDR3 sequence: CSVVTGFTDTQYF. CDR3 DNA: TGCAGCGTTGTCACAGGATTCACAGATACGCAGTATTTT.

The J gene is TRBJ2-3, the V gene TRBV7-9, with D perhaps given as TRBD1 or TRBD2 (5 bases each). V lost 4 bases and J lost 2, with 16 bases in between. From germline, CDR1 is SEHNR and CDR2 FQNEAQ (reference sequence). This CDR3 region has 16 residues. The CDR3 reads CASSSRQQEVTDTQYF. DNA for the CDR3: TGTGCCAGCAGCTCCCGACAGCAGGAGGTCACAGATACGCAGTATTTT.

This clonotype was recorded a few times. This chain uses TRBV20-1 with TRBJ2-3; TRBD2 is a possible D gene (5 bases). Germline V gene data show CDR1 as DFQATT and CDR2 as SNEGSKA (reference sequence). The CDR3 loop spans 15 amino acids. V lost 5 bases to trimming and J lost 0 bases, with 15 bases between them. The DNA of the CDR3 is TGCAGTGCTGCCGACTGGCGGGCTAGCACAGATACGCAGTATTTT. Amino acids: CSAADWRASTDTQYF.